Sequencing of this TCR beta chain was carried out in a study of cytomegalovirus exposure and HLA in healthy donors. The germline CDR1 and CDR2 sequences are MNHNS and SASEGT. V lost 8 bases, J lost 6 bases, and 13 bases lay in between. CDR3 length: 13 amino acids. The primer mix had 60 Vbeta and 13 Jbeta primers. This table comes from immunoSEQ multiplex PCR, and its TCRdb copy is limited to in-frame clones, with some not included. The repertoire holds approximately 110,000 clones, around two thirds seen once, with less than 4.5% in the top ten. Specimen: PBMCs. The chain joins TRBV6-1 to TRBJ2-2, with TRBD1 as a possible D gene (6 bases). The sequence was collected from a man aged 25-45 years in good health and CMV-seropositive. This chain's CDR3 is CASRTWTAGELFF. CDR3 DNA: TGTGCCAGCCGAACATGGACAGCCGGGGAGCTGTTTTTT.